The next 25 T cell receptor beta chains were all read from a single sample in a study of T-cell reconstitution after alpha-beta-depleted transplantation in children. Unique molecular identifiers were used in preparing the TCRbeta library. One entry per CDR3 protein results from TCRdb running MiXCR on the PCR reads. The sample shows approximately 9,000 distinct CDR3 sequences, approximately 13% of them seen only once. Source: PBMCs, mostly from graft donor cells, taken 60 days after TCRalphabeta/CD19-depleted stem cell transplant. The receptors here all came from a male patient younger than 18 who had a stem cell transplant for acute lymphoblastic leukemia, so the T cells may come from the graft donor.

This clonotype was detected ten times or more. The chain combines TRBV7-2 with TRBJ2-7; tentative D call: TRBD2 (6 bases). The CDR3 extends over 15 amino acids. The V gene's germline CDR1 is SGHTA and CDR2 FQGNSA. V lost 2 bases to trimming and J lost 5 bases, with 16 bases between them. DNA of the CDR3: TGTGCCAGCAGCTTATCCCCCAATGCGGGGAACGAGCAGTACTTC. Translating it yields CASSLSPNAGNEQYF.

Judged by abundance, this clonotype is medium-sized. The chain is built from TRBV7-2 and TRBJ1-2; 8 nucleotides align to TRBD1. In germline, CDR1 is SGHTA, CDR2 FQGNSA. V gave up 5 bases and J gave up 2 bases; unmatched junction bases: 1. The CDR3 is 13 residues long. CDR3 bases: TGTGCCAGCAGCCGGACAGGGAACTATGGCTACACCTTC. This translates into CASSRTGNYGYTF.

With regard to this clonotype: Given the absence of the conserved phenylalanine or tryptophan at the CDR3 end, a read error is likely. V and J are TRBV5-4 and TRBJ2-2; no reliable D call. Trimming took 8 bases from V and 6 from J, leaving 17 bases between them. The CDR3 loop spans 14 amino acids. Germline values: CDR1 SGHNT, CDR2 YYREEE (reference sequence). CDR3 region: CARSPGPLPGELFC. DNA of the CDR3: TGTGCCAGGAGCCCTGGGCCCCTCCCCGGGGAGCTGTTTTGT.

This clonotype was found many times. The chain couples TRBV12-3 or TRBV12-4 to TRBJ2-5; 9 nucleotides line up with TRBD1. V lost 6 bases to trimming and J lost 3 bases; unmatched junction nucleotides: 11. The CDR3 runs to 16 residues. This CDR3 is CASSRVMGQGEETQYF. DNA of the CDR3: TGTGCCAGCAGCAGAGTAATGGGACAGGGAGAAGAGACCCAGTACTTC.

At least ten counts were recorded for this clonotype. The chain couples TRBV7-2 to TRBJ2-1; 9 bases are shared with TRBD2. V lost 7 bases to trimming and J lost 5 bases; unmatched junction nucleotides: 12. CDR1 and CDR2 (germline): SGHTA, FQGNSA. CDR3 length: 16 residues. CDR3 loop: CASTSRSGGRNNEQFF. The CDR3, as DNA: TGTGCCAGCACCTCGCGCAGCGGGGGGCGGAACAATGAGCAGTTCTTC.

This clonotype was seen ten or more times. The chain employs TRBV12-3 or TRBV12-4 and TRBJ1-2; weak D call: TRBD1 (6 bases). V was shortened by 1 base and J by 4 bases, with 10 bases between the two germline ends. This CDR3 contains 14 residues. The CDR3 region has the DNA TGTGCCAGCAGTTTAGGGGGGGCGGGCTATGGCTACACCTTC. This codes for CASSLGGAGYGYTF.

This clonotype was seen at least ten times. The V and J genes are TRBV7-7 and TRBJ2-1; the D gene could be TRBD1 or TRBD2 (6 bases each). Germline CDR1 and CDR2: SSHAT and FNYEAQ (reference sequence). The CDR3 consists of 16 residues. Trimming removed 5 bases from V and 5 bases from J, with 19 bases in between. The CDR3 coding sequence is TGTGCCAGCAGCCCCCGATTGGGGGGCGCGGACAATGAGCAGTTCTTC. It encodes CASSPRLGGADNEQFF.

This clonotype was seen repeatedly, ten times or more. J is TRBJ2-5 and V is TRBV12-3 or TRBV12-4; D unresolved. CDR3 size: 14 residues. V gave up 8 bases and J gave up 5 bases, with 18 bases separating them. The CDR3 loop reads CASSESVGRETQYF. CDR3 bases: TGTGCCAGCTCTGAATCAGTGGGCCGGGAGACCCAGTACTTC.

V gene TRBV30 combines with J gene TRBJ1-5, with 8 bases fitting TRBD1. Germline CDR1 reads GTSNPN; CDR2 reads SVGIG (reference sequence). The CDR3 spans 16 residues. Trimming removed 3 bases from V and 6 bases from J; junction bases left unmatched: 13. CDR3 region: CAWSRFDRGSGQPQHF. The DNA of the CDR3 is TGTGCCTGGAGCCGATTCGACAGGGGTTCTGGTCAGCCCCAGCATTTT.

This clonotype was picked up many times. The chain combines TRBV7-2 with TRBJ1-5; 8 bases are a match to TRBD1. J lost 2 bases, V lost 5 bases, and 8 bases had no gene match. Germline V gives CDR1 SGHTA, CDR2 FQGNSA. This CDR3 region has 16 residues. Here the CDR3 reads CASSRLGQGGNQPQHF. DNA of the CDR3: TGTGCCAGCAGCAGACTCGGACAGGGCGGCAATCAGCCCCAGCATTTT. Full variable domain (remainder filled in from reference TRBV7-2 and TRBJ1-5): GAGVSQSPSNKVTEKGKDVELRCDPISGHTALYWYRQSLGQGLEFLIYFQGNSAPDKSGLPSDRFSAERTGGSVSTLTIQRTQQEDSAVYLCASSRLGQGGNQPQHFGDGTRLSIL.

This clonotype was counted ten times or more. J is TRBJ2-5 and V is TRBV6-5; 8 nucleotides match TRBD2. The CDR3 extends over 14 amino acids. V dropped 3 bases and J dropped 5; count of bases not matched to a gene: 5. Germline CDR1 and CDR2: MNHEY and SVGAGI. CDR3 bases: TGTGCCAGCAGTTATTATAGCGGGAAGGAGACCCAGTACTTC. It codes for CASSYYSGKETQYF.

The chain recombines TRBV18 with TRBJ2-7; D ambiguous. The length of the CDR3 is 12 residues. V was pared by 1 base and J by 3 bases, with 4 bases between. Per germline, CDR1 KGHSH and CDR2 LQKENI. The CDR3 reads CASSPLGYEQYF. As DNA, the CDR3 is TGTGCCAGCTCACCACTCGGCTACGAGCAGTACTTC.

The chain employs TRBV15 and TRBJ1-4; possibly TRBD1 for D (5 bases). The germline V and J ends were trimmed by 0 bases and 14 bases, with 13 bases remaining between them. CDR3 length: 13 residues. The germline CDR1 and CDR2 sequences are LNHNV and YYDKDF (reference sequence). CDR3 amino acids: CATSRDARGLLFF. CDR3 in DNA: TGTGCCACCAGCAGAGACGCCCGGGGCCTGCTGTTTTTT.

Many counts were recorded for this clonotype. This chain joins TRBV3-1 and TRBJ2-7; 10 nucleotides align to TRBD1. Germline CDR1 reads LGHDT; CDR2 reads YNNKEL (reference sequence). There are 16 residues in the CDR3. With V trimmed by 4 bases and J by 5 bases, 11 bases remained unmatched. This CDR3 reads CASSLWDRGTLHEQYF. DNA of the CDR3: TGTGCCAGCAGCCTCTGGGACAGGGGAACGCTCCACGAGCAGTACTTC.

CDR3 sequence (DNA): TGTGCCACCTCCCCTCACAATTCCCGGACTAGACAAACCGGGGAGCTGTTTTTT. Translation: CATSPHNSRTRQTGELFF. V and J are TRBV3-1 and TRBJ2-2; 7 bases map to TRBD2. V was clipped by 10 bases and J by 5 bases; unmatched bases: 22. Per germline, CDR1 LGHDT and CDR2 YNNKEL (reference sequence). CDR3 length: 18 amino acids.

This clonotype has ten or more counts. The V and J genes are TRBV12-3 or TRBV12-4 and TRBJ2-2; D is ambiguous. Trimming pared 3 bases from V and 5 bases from J, leaving 10 bases between. The CDR3 loop spans 14 amino acids. For the CDR3, the DNA is TGTGCCAGCAGTTTTATGGTTGCGACCGGGGAGCTGTTTTTT. This gives the protein CASSFMVATGELFF.

At least ten counts were recorded for this clonotype. The gene calls are TRBV11-2 and TRBJ2-6; D ambiguous. The V end was cut by 6 bases, the J end by 4 bases, with 10 bases between. The CDR3 covers 14 residues. Germline values: CDR1 SGHAT, CDR2 FQNNGV. The CDR3 loop is CASSSHPGANVLTF. The CDR3 DNA follows: TGTGCCAGCAGTTCCCATCCCGGGGCCAACGTCCTGACTTTC. The entire variable domain, with the rest obtained from reference TRBV11-2 and TRBJ2-6, is as follows: EAGVAQSPRYKIIEKRQSVAFWCNPISGHATLYWYQQILGQGPKLLIQFQNNGVVDDSQLPKDRFSAERLKGVDSTLKIQPAKLEDSAVYLCASSSHPGANVLTFGAGSRLTVL.

By sample fraction, this clonotype is medium-sized. The rearrangement joins TRBV12-3 or TRBV12-4 to TRBJ2-7; the D is unclear. The CDR3 is made up of 15 amino acids. V was clipped by 5 bases and J by 2 bases, with 16 bases between them. The CDR3 coding sequence is TGTGCCAGCAGTCGCCCGGGTGGTCCGGCCTACGAGCAGTACTTC. Its translation: CASSRPGGPAYEQYF.

The sample holds many counts of this clonotype. The chain has TRBV7-9 and TRBJ2-7; D is undetermined. Germline values: CDR1 SEHNR, CDR2 FQNEAQ (reference sequence). V dropped 7 bases and J dropped 4 bases, with 20 bases sitting between them. The CDR3 contains 15 residues. CDR3 loop: CASNIGPPGSYEQYF. The CDR3 nucleotides read TGTGCCAGCAACATAGGCCCCCCGGGCTCTTACGAGCAGTACTTC.

This clonotype was observed at least ten times. The gene calls are TRBV29-1 and TRBJ2-1; no clear D. Trimming stripped 2 bases from V and 5 bases from J, with 7 bases between. CDR1 is SQVTM, CDR2 ANQGSEA, per germline. The length of the CDR3 is 12 residues. CDR3 nucleotide sequence: TGCAGCGTTGAAAGAGCAAACAATGAGCAGTTCTTC. Its translation: CSVERANNEQFF.

This clonotype is medium-sized in the sample. Written as DNA, the CDR3 is TGTGCCAGCAGTCTCCCCGGACTAGCGGGACGGTATACGCAGTATTTT. It specifies CASSLPGLAGRYTQYF. This rearrangement joins TRBV12-3 or TRBV12-4 to TRBJ2-3; TRBD2 matches 12 bases. J lost 7 bases, V lost 5 bases, and 10 bases had no gene match. The CDR3 totals 16 residues.

This clonotype has at least ten counts. This chain uses TRBV6-5 with TRBJ1-6, with D possibly matching TRBD1 (5 bases). The CDR3 loop spans 13 amino acids. Germline lookup yields CDR1 MNHEY and CDR2 SVGAGI. V was cut by 5 bases and J by 12 bases, with 14 bases left in between. The CDR3 reads CASSPRGTQPLHF. The DNA for the CDR3 is TGTGCCAGCAGTCCCCGAGGGACTCAACCCCTCCACTTT.

The table lists this clonotype with many counts. The J gene is TRBJ1-5, the V gene TRBV20-1; 10 nucleotides align to TRBD1. The length of the CDR3 is 14 residues. J gave up 4 bases and V 7 bases, and 7 bases lay outside the gene matches. Germline lookup yields CDR1 DFQATT and CDR2 SNEGSKA (reference sequence). In DNA form, the CDR3 reads TGCAGTGGAGGACAGGGGGTAGGAAATCAGCCCCAGCATTTT. This sequence encodes CSGGQGVGNQPQHF.

Ten or more counts support this clonotype. This chain connects TRBV7-2 to TRBJ1-6, with D uncertain. The germline V gene encodes CDR1 SGHTA and CDR2 FQGNSA. There are 12 residues in the CDR3. V was cut by 5 bases and J by 7 bases, with 6 bases left in between. This chain's CDR3 is CASSQRNSPLHF. CDR3 in DNA: TGTGCCAGCAGCCAAAGAAATTCACCCCTCCACTTT.

This clonotype was detected many times. V is TRBV6-5 and J is TRBJ1-3; 9 bases match TRBD1. Germline V CDR1 and CDR2: MNHEY, SVGAGI. V dropped 7 bases and J dropped 4; count of bases not matched to a gene: 11. The CDR3 has 16 amino acids. This chain's CDR3 is CASTRQGEHPGNTIYF. Here the CDR3 DNA reads TGTGCCAGCACGCGACAGGGGGAGCATCCCGGAAACACCATATATTTT.